The entry below describes one T cell receptor (beta chain). It lacks a known antigen. Base qualities are not provided; no much larger clone lies one nucleotide away. The entry originates in a study of T-cell memory formation after mild COVID-19 (TCRdb year 2021). About the full investigation: Most TCR sequence clusters were specific to one of the two donors. In a couple of donors, T-cell clones that expanded and contracted after mild COVID-19 were followed by sequencing TCRalpha and TCRbeta repertoires longitudinally. The cohort comprised two young, previously healthy adult volunteers, one female and one male.

V ends up 5 bases short and J 5 bases short, with an unmatched junction base count of 13. The CDR3 goes from the cysteine to the phenylalanine over 16 residues. Left in the record is the CDR3 DNA by itself, 48 bases read in frame from the first base. As encoded in the germline V gene (reference sequence), CDR1 is SEHNR while CDR2 is FQNEAQ. The instrument was an Illumina NovaSeq 6000. TCRalpha and TCRbeta cDNA libraries were constructed by 5'RACE with constant-segment primers, with sample barcodes and unique molecular identifiers being introduced. RNA was extracted from every sample with Trizol reagent. Amplification of the libraries took two PCR steps, and the second step added a second sample barcode plus Illumina TruSeq adapters. Sequencing of libraries was performed on an Illumina NovaSeq with 2 x 150 bp paired-end reads. In the original analysis: Demultiplexing of reads and collapsing into UMI-guided consensus sequences were performed with migec v1.2.7. Using mixcr v2.1.11, UMI consensuses were aligned to TRA and TRB V and J templates and then assembled into clonotypes. Clonotypes were classified as expanded or contracted when called significant by both edgeR and NoisET, with noise models trained on biological replicates. For edgeR calls, the cutoffs were a false discovery rate-adjusted p below 0.01 and a log2 fold-change threshold of 1. PCA with hierarchical clustering of max-normalized trajectories of the 1000 most abundant clonotypes was used as exploratory dynamics analysis. The CD4 or CD8 phenotype of responding clones was assigned using the separately sequenced CD4+ and CD8+ repertoires. In TCRdb, the public reads were trimmed at Q25 with fastp and aligned with MiXCR, with productive beta chains retained. Rows are combined by CDR3 protein, so each entry shows the most common genes and DNA. Clone size and V and J calls follow TCRdb, not the original study. The sample table contains approximately 480,000 distinct CDR3 sequences; only one count was recorded for 18% of them. The top ten clones comprise 10% to 15% of the sample.

What the study reported, not specific to this receptor: SARS-CoV-2 specificity was not confirmed for the second-wave clones peaking on day 37. Contracting CD4+ clones were located mainly in the CM and EM memory subsets, whereas CD8+ clones were found to be enriched in EMRA. Clones contracting from day 15 to 85 had balanced CD4/CD8 phenotypes, while a second wave expanding from day 15 to 37 was biased towards CD4+. The study included only two mild cases, and larger cohorts that include severe cases with pre-infection samples were judged to be necessary. The detection of some responding clones in pre-infection memory suggests that pre-existing cross-reactive memory T cells joined the SARS-CoV-2 response.

Ficoll-Paque density gradient centrifugation was used to isolate PBMCs. The rearrangement joined TRBV7-9 to TRBJ2-5; TRBD1 aligns with 8 central bases. The sample consisted of PBMCs or a T cell subset sorted from them (not recorded which). The TCR comes from an adult woman who had mild COVID-19 (a few samples of this study predate the infection). The sample titles of this study are shuffled in the database, so cell type and time point are left out; the donor was told from shared clones. Read as DNA, the sequence is TGTGCCAGCAGCACGGACAGGGCGAGAATCGGGGAGACCCAGTACTTC. It translates as CASSTDRARIGETQYF.